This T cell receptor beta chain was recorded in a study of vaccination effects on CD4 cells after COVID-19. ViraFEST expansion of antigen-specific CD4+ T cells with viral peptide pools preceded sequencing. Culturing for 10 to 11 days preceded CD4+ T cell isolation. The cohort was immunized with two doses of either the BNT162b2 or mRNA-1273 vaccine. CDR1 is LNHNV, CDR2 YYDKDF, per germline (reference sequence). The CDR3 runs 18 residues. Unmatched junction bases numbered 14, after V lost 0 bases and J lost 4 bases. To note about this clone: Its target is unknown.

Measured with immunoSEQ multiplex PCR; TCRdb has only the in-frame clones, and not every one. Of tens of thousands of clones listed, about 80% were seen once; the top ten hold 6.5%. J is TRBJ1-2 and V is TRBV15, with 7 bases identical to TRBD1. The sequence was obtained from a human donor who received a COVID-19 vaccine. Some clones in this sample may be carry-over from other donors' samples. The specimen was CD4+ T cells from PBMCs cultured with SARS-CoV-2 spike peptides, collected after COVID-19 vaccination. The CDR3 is CATSRDGGTGASSYGYTF. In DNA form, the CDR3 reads TGTGCCACCAGCAGAGATGGGGGCACAGGGGCTAGTAGCTATGGCTACACCTTC.